This TCR beta chain was identified during a study of cytotoxic CD8 clonotypes in ibrutinib-treated CLL. Using immunoSEQ multiplex PCR, the repertoire was profiled, and TCRdb retains in-frame clones only, with some absent. The table has more than 85,000 clones, about 74% seen once. V shed 9 bases and J shed 6 bases, with 8 bases lying between them. Germline-derived CDR1 and CDR2 are LNHDA and SQIVND (reference sequence). The CDR3 sequence is 10 residues long. J is TRBJ1-2 and V is TRBV19, with D unresolved. The sequence was collected from a human donor with chronic lymphocytic leukemia. The starting material was PBMCs, obtained after 24 months of ibrutinib treatment. CDR3 nucleotide sequence: TGTGCCAGCCTCGGACATGGCTACACCTTC. This sequence encodes CASLGHGYTF.